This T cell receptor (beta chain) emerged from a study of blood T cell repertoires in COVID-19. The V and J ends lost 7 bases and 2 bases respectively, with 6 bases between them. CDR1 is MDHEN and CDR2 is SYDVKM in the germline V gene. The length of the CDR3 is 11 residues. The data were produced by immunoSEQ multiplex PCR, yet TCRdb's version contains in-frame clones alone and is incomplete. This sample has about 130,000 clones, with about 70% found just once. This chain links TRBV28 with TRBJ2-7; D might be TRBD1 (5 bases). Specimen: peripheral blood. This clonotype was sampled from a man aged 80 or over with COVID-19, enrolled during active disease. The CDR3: CASTRAYEQYF. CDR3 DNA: TGTGCCAGCACCAGGGCCTACGAGCAGTACTTC.